This T cell receptor (beta chain) was found in a study of spatial heterogeneity in lung cancer. Whole-study findings and limits: Intratumoral expanded alpha and beta TCR counts were found to track tumor mutation counts.

TCRdb independently ran MiXCR on the 5' RACE reads; one entry per CDR3 protein. This table holds 9,800 or so distinct CDR3 sequences, 6% to 7% found once. Time point: sample taken at primary tumor resection. Germline V CDR1 and CDR2: MNHEY, SVGAGI. V was clipped by 4 bases and J by 2 bases; unmatched bases: 13. This CDR3 is 18 amino acids long. On this clonotype itself: Its antigen is undetermined.

The clonotype was recovered from a male donor with early-stage non-small cell lung cancer. This chain joins TRBV6-5 and TRBJ2-1; 8 positions agree with TRBD2. This material consisted of lung tumor tissue, taken at surgery. The CDR3 nucleotides read TGTGCCAGCAGTTCTGTGGGTGGCGGGGGGCAGACCTACAATGAGCAGTTCTTC. It yields the protein CASSSVGGGGQTYNEQFF.